A single sample is the source of the 12 T cell receptor beta chains below, sequenced in a study of beta chain bispecific antibodies for T cell cancers. General observations from the study: The TRBV12-3 share of total TRBV signal fell more than 98% after anti-TRBV12 rather than anti-CD19 exposure. The leukemia cells, rather than normal T cells, gave most of the targeted TRBV signal.

TCRdb re-called the 5' RACE reads through MiXCR, storing one row per CDR3 protein. The sample carries about 20,000 distinct CDR3 sequences, 2% to 2.5% recorded once. T cells were expanded from blood mononuclear cells for 3 to 4 days with anti-CD3 OKT3 or CD3/CD28 beads. Which antigens these TCRs recognize remains unknown. Sample: healthy donor T cells cultured with leukemia cells, taken from a culture containing a bispecific antibody targeting TCR Vbeta12. Receptor source: a human donor in good health. Some clones in this sample may be carry-over from other donors' samples.

This clonotype has a count of ten or more. This sequence joins TRBV5-1 and TRBJ1-1; D is unresolved. The germline V gene has CDR1 SGHRS and CDR2 YFSETQ. The CDR3 length is 12 residues. With 0 bases removed from V and 5 bases from J, the gap between germline ends came to 5 bases. In DNA, the CDR3 is TGCGCCAGCAGCTTGGATGGGACTGAAGCTTTCTTT. Its translation: CASSLDGTEAFF.

This clonotype was detected ten times or more. The chain is built from TRBV20-1 and TRBJ2-5; 13 bases fit TRBD2. This CDR3 region has 16 residues. From germline, CDR1 is DFQATT and CDR2 SNEGSKA (reference sequence). The V and J ends lost 6 bases and 5 bases, in that order; junction bases with no gene match: 12. CDR3 in amino acids: CSASTLGLAGAETQYF. The CDR3, as DNA: TGCAGTGCGAGCACTCTCGGACTAGCGGGGGCGGAGACCCAGTACTTC.

This clonotype has at least ten counts. The chain uses TRBV20-1 and TRBJ2-3; 9 bases fit TRBD2. The V gene end was trimmed by 3 bases and the J gene end by 3 bases; junction bases not matched to a gene: 4. This CDR3 contains 14 residues. Germline assignment: CDR1 DFQATT and CDR2 SNEGSKA (reference sequence). This chain's CDR3 is CSARGTSGTDTQYF. DNA of the CDR3: TGCAGTGCTAGGGGAACTAGCGGGACAGATACGCAGTATTTT.

This clonotype was detected ten times or more. The rearrangement joins TRBV4-2 to TRBJ2-5; a possible D gene is TRBD2 (7 bases). Germline V CDR1 and CDR2: LGHNA, YNFKEQ. This CDR3 is 16 amino acids long. V lost 7 bases and J 2 bases, leaving 20 bases between the germline ends. CDR3 nucleotides: TGTGCCAGCAACCCCCCGGAGGGGGGGCCACAAGAGACCCAGTACTTC. It translates to CASNPPEGGPQETQYF.

This clonotype has a count of ten or more. The chain uses TRBV7-3 and TRBJ2-5; 11 nucleotides align to TRBD1. The CDR3 has 14 amino acids. The ends lost 5 bases at V and 5 bases at J; junction bases unmatched: 4. Germline CDR1 is SGHTA and CDR2 is FQGTGA. CDR3 nucleotides: TGTGCCAGCAGCCCGGGACAGGGGGGGGAGACCCAGTACTTC. Translated: CASSPGQGGETQYF.

This clonotype was seen at least ten times. The chain has TRBV10-3 and TRBJ2-1; TRBD2 aligns across 7 bases. Germline lookup yields CDR1 ENHRY and CDR2 SYGVKD. This CDR3 region has 16 residues. Trimming at V came to 3 bases and at J to 2 bases, leaving 7 bases not matched to a gene. CDR3 protein: CAISDGGGGTYNEQFF. CDR3 nucleotide sequence: TGTGCCATCAGTGATGGGGGGGGGGGAACCTACAATGAGCAGTTCTTC.

This clonotype occurred many times. V and J are TRBV29-1 and TRBJ2-7; no firm D call. The CDR3 consists of 12 residues. V lost 7 bases, J lost 1 base, and 11 bases lay in between. Germline assignment: CDR1 SQVTM and CDR2 ANQGSEA. The CDR3 DNA follows: TGCAGCGGATTGACACCATCCTACGAGCAGTACTTC. Translation: CSGLTPSYEQYF.

The V and J genes are TRBV4-2 and TRBJ1-2; the D is unclear. The V gene's germline CDR1 is LGHNA and CDR2 YNFKEQ. Trimming removed 3 bases from V and 0 bases from J, with 8 bases in between. This CDR3 spans 14 amino acids. CDR3 coding DNA: TGTGCCAGCAGCCAGAACCTAGCTAACTATGGCTACACCTTC. It yields the protein CASSQNLANYGYTF.

This clonotype was seen many times. The J gene is TRBJ2-2, the V gene TRBV20-1; TRBD1 is a possible D gene (6 bases). Germline values: CDR1 DFQATT, CDR2 SNEGSKA (reference sequence). Trimming stripped 0 bases from V and 7 bases from J, with 18 bases between. This CDR3 is 16 amino acids long. CDR3 region: CSARDLEGGVNGELFF. The DNA of the CDR3 is TGCAGTGCTAGAGATCTCGAAGGGGGTGTTAACGGGGAGCTGTTTTTT.

The V and J genes are TRBV2 and TRBJ1-2; no definite D call. This CDR3 region has 13 residues. The germline V gene encodes CDR1 SNHLY and CDR2 FYNNEI. V was trimmed by 8 bases and J by 2 bases, leaving 12 bases between them. CDR3 bases: TGTGCCAGCGGGAACAGCCCAAACTATGGCTACACCTTC. Protein: CASGNSPNYGYTF. The full variable domain, its missing parts supplied by reference TRBV2 and TRBJ1-2, is EPEVTQTPSHQVTQMGQEVILRCVPISNHLYFYWYRQILGQKVEFLVSFYNNEISEKSEIFDDQFSVERPDGSNFTLKIRSTKLEDSAMYFCASGNSPNYGYTFGSGTRLTVV.

In its sample, this clonotype was seen many times. V usage is TRBV11-2 and J usage is TRBJ2-3; no firm D call. V lost 2 bases and J lost 4, with 4 bases in between. CDR1 and CDR2 from the germline V gene are SGHAT and FQNNGV. The CDR3 is 12 amino acids. CDR3 DNA: TGTGCCAGCAGCTTACTGGCAGATACGCAGTATTTT. Translating it yields CASSLLADTQYF.

This clonotype was counted many times. This chain joins TRBV20-1 and TRBJ2-7, with a weak D call TRBD2 (6 bases). Trimming removed 7 bases from V and 0 bases from J, with 10 bases in between. Germline V gene data show CDR1 as DFQATT and CDR2 as SNEGSKA (reference sequence). This CDR3 contains 12 residues. CDR3 sequence reads: CSGRGNSYEQYF. The CDR3 DNA follows: TGCAGTGGGCGGGGAAACTCCTACGAGCAGTACTTC.